This T cell receptor (beta chain) was documented in a study of blood T cell repertoires in COVID-19. Background on the study: The United States, Italy and Spain provided the acute and convalescent COVID-19 samples.

This CDR3 is 15 amino acids long. After removal of 1 base from V and 4 bases from J, the junction contained 6 bases not matched to a gene. Germline V gene data show CDR1 as MDHEN and CDR2 as SYDVKM. Libraries were prepared by immunoSEQ multiplex PCR; TCRdb keeps only in-frame clonotypes and omits some of them. The repertoire holds around 9,700 clones, 80% to 85% seen once, with around 7.7% in the top ten. The specimen sequenced was peripheral blood. The chain combines TRBV28 with TRBJ1-2; 7 bases are a match to TRBD1. This sequence originates from a man between 65 and 85 years old with active COVID-19. DNA of the CDR3: TGTGCCAGCAGTTTATACAGGGGCCAATTCTATGGCTACACCTTC. Translating gives CASSLYRGQFYGYTF.